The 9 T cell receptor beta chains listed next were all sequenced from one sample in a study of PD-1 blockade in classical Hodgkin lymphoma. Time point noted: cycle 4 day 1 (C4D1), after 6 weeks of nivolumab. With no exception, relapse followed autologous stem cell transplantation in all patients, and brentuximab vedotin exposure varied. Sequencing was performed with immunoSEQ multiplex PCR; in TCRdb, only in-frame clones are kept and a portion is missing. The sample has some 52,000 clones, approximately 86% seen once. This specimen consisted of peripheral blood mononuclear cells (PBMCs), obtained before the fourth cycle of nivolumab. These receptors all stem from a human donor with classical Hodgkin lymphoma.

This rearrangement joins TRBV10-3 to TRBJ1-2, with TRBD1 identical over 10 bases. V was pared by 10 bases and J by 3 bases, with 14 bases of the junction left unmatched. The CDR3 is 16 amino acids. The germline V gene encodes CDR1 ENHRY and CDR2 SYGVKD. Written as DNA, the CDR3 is TGTGCCACTTGGACAGGGGGAAGTGGACCTGACTATGGCTACACCTTC. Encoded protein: CATWTGGSGPDYGYTF.

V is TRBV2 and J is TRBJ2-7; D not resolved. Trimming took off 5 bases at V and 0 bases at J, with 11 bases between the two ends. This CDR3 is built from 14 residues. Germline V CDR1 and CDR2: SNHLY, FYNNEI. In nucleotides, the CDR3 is TGTGCCAGCAGTCAAAGCTGGGGCTCCTACGAGCAGTACTTC. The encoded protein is CASSQSWGSYEQYF.

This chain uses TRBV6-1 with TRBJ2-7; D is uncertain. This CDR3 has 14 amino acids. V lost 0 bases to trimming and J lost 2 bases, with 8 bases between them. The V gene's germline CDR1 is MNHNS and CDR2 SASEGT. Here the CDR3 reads CASSEALGAYEQYF. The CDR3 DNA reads TGTGCCAGCAGTGAAGCACTTGGGGCCTACGAGCAGTACTTC.

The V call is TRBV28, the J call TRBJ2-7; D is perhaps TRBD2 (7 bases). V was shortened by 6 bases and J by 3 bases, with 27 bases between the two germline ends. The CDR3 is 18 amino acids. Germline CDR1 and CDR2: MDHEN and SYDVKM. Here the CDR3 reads CASRILRKRGGMIYEQYF. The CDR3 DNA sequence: TGTGCCAGCAGGATTTTAAGAAAGAGGGGGGGGATGATCTACGAGCAGTACTTC.

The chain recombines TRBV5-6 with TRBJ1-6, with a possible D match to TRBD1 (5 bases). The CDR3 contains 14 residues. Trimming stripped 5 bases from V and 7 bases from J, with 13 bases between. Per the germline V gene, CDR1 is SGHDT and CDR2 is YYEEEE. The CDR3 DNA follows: TGTGCCAGCAGGTCCGGGACGCCCAATTCACCCCTCCACTTT. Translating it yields CASRSGTPNSPLHF.

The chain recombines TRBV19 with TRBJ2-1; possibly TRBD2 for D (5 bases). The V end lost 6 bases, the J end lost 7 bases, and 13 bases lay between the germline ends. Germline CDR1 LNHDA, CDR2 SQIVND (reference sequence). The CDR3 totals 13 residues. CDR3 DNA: TGTGCCAGTAGCGCCGTACTAGTAAATGAGCAGTTCTTC. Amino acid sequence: CASSAVLVNEQFF.

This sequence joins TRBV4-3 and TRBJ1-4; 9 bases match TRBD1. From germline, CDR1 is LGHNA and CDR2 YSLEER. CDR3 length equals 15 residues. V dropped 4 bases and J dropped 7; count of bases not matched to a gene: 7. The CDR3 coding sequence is TGCGCCAGCAGCCGAACCGGGACAGGGAGTGAAAAACTGTTTTTT. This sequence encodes CASSRTGTGSEKLFF.

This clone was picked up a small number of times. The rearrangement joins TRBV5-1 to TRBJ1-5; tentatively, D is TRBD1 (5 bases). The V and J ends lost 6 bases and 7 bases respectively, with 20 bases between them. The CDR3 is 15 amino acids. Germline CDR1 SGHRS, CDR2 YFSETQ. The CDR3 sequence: CASTETGDPRQPQHF. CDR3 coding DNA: TGCGCCAGCACAGAGACGGGGGACCCTAGGCAGCCCCAGCATTTT.

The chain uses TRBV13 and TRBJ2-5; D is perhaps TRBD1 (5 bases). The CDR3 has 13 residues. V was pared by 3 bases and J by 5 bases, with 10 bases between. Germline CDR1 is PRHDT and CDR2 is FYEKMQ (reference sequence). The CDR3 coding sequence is TGTGCCAGCAGCTTCAGGGCGGCGGAGACCCAGTACTTC. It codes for CASSFRAAETQYF.